The entry below gives a single TCR beta chain sequence along with its context. This specimen belongs to a study of blood T cell repertoires in COVID-19. Sequenced by immunoSEQ multiplex PCR; TCRdb stores in-frame clones only, minus some. The sample consists of roughly 300,000 clones, approximately 84% of them appearing once. V shed 0 bases, J shed 4 bases, and the junction held 4 bases outside the gene matches. Germline CDR1 MGHRA, CDR2 YSYEKL. This CDR3 has 17 residues. The age range of participants was roughly 18 to 90 years, with residence in more than 20 US areas. J is TRBJ2-2 and V is TRBV4-1; 11 bases are a match to TRBD2. Sequenced sample: PBMCs or T cells enriched from blood (not recorded which). This clonotype was sampled from a young man who had recovered from COVID-19. The CDR3 coding sequence is TGCGCCAGCAGCCAAGAAGGACTAGCGGGTCGCACCGGGGAGCTGTTTTTT. This sequence encodes CASSQEGLAGRTGELFF.